This T cell receptor beta chain was sequenced during a study of T-cell reconstitution after alpha-beta-depleted transplantation in children. Findings and caveats of the study: Newly generated T cells supplied most T-cell counts and diversity one year post-transplant. Reportedly, roughly two months post-transplant, alpha-beta T cells arose from several hundred expanded graft clones.

Researchers prepared the TCRbeta library using unique molecular identifiers, the study reports. TCRdb itself ran the PCR reads through MiXCR, one entry per CDR3 protein. This table holds a few hundred thousand distinct CDR3 sequences, 20% to 30% found once. Details on this clonotype: Its specificity is unknown.

V gave up 3 bases and J gave up 1 base, with 7 bases separating them. This CDR3 is 13 amino acids long. Germline V gene sequence: CDR1 MNHEY, CDR2 SMNVEV (reference sequence). The TCR was taken from a boy under three years old with Wiskott-Aldrich syndrome, due to receive a stem cell transplant. The material was PBMCs, obtained before TCRalphabeta/CD19-depleted stem cell transplant. The genes are TRBV27 and TRBJ2-7, with D uncertain. Here the CDR3 DNA reads TGTGCCAGCAGTTTCCGGATATCCTACGAGCAGTACTTC. This sequence encodes CASSFRISYEQYF.